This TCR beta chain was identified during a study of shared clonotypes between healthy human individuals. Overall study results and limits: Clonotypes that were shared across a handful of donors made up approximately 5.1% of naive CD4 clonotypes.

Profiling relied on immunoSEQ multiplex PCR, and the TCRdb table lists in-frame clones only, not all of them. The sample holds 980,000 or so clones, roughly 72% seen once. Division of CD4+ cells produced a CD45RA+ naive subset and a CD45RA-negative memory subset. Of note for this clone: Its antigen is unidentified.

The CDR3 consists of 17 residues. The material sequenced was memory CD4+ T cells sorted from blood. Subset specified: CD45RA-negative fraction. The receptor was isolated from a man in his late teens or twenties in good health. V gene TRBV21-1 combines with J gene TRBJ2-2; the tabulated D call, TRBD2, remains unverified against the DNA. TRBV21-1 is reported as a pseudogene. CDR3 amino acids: CASSALSGRRYTGELFF. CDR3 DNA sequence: TGTGCCAGCAGCGCCCTTAGCGGGAGGAGGTACACCGGGGAGCTGTTTTTT.